These T cell receptor beta chains were read from a single sample in a study of cytomegalovirus exposure and HLA in healthy donors. The table came from immunoSEQ multiplex PCR; TCRdb's copy has only in-frame clones and leaves some out. The repertoire holds 150,000 or so clones, with around 78% as singletons. Specimen: PBMCs. The receptors were gathered from a man in his forties in good health and CMV-seronegative. The CDR3 runs from the conserved cysteine through the conserved F or W. Each record gives: J gene, D gene, clone size, V gene, CDR3 protein, CDR3 DNA. A D gene is named only where the DNA matches it firmly. Expanded clones are given a class, and other clones once, few, many or no size at all.

>TRBJ1-2|TRBD1|NA|TRBV6-5
CASSPGQSYGYTF
TGTGCCAGCAGCCCGGGACAGAGCTATGGCTACACCTTC
>TRBJ2-5|NA|NA|TRBV30
CAWSAPGSRGGTQYF
TGTGCCTGGAGTGCGCCCGGGAGTCGCGGTGGGACCCAGTACTTC
>TRBJ2-5|NA|NA|TRBV6-1
CASSEPRARETQYF
TGTGCCAGCAGTGAACCTCGAGCCAGGGAGACCCAGTACTTC
>TRBJ2-3|NA|NA|TRBV7-3
CASSLQGGTDTQYF
TGTGCCAGCAGCTTACAGGGGGGTACAGATACGCAGTATTTT
>TRBJ1-2|NA|few|TRBV9
CASSVGGRGYTF
TGTGCCAGCAGTGTAGGGGGGCGCGGCTACACCTTC
>TRBJ1-1|NA|NA|TRBV14
CASRAISGTEAFF
TGTGCCAGCAGGGCTATCTCGGGCACTGAAGCTTTCTTT
>TRBJ2-7|TRBD1|NA|TRBV7-8
CASSRILGQGYYEQYF
TGTGCCAGCAGCAGAATTTTAGGACAGGGTTACTACGAGCAGTACTTC
>TRBJ2-3|TRBD1|NA|TRBV5-5
CASSPGDRGQTDTQYF
TGTGCCAGCAGCCCGGGGGACAGGGGCCAAACAGATACGCAGTATTTT
>TRBJ1-2|NA|NA|TRBV19
CASSIEGRDYGYTF
TGTGCCAGTAGTATAGAGGGGAGGGACTATGGCTACACCTTC
>TRBJ2-3|TRBD2|NA|TRBV30
CAFTGLAGSDTQYF
TGTGCCTTTACTGGACTAGCGGGATCGGATACGCAGTATTTT
>TRBJ1-1|TRBD1|once|TRBV27
CASSSGPGGNTEAFF
TGTGCCAGCTCTTCCGGGCCAGGGGGGAACACTGAAGCTTTCTTT
>TRBJ1-1|TRBD1|NA|TRBV6-5
CASTLRGMNTEAFF
TGTGCCAGCACCCTCAGGGGGATGAACACTGAAGCTTTCTTT
>TRBJ1-1|NA|NA|TRBV6-4
CASSDSRDGNTEAFF
TGTGCCAGCAGTGACTCCAGGGATGGGAATACTGAAGCTTTCTTT
>TRBJ2-7|NA|NA|TRBV27
CASSFQGGSSYEQYF
TGTGCCAGCAGTTTCCAGGGGGGAAGCTCCTACGAGCAGTACTTC
>TRBJ2-7|NA|few|TRBV28
CASSSATGRKDEQYF
TGTGCCAGCAGTTCCGCGACCGGGAGAAAGGACGAGCAGTACTTC
>TRBJ2-1|TRBD1|NA|TRBV7-6
CASSPGQGAGEQFF
TGTGCCAGCAGCCCCGGACAGGGGGCAGGTGAGCAGTTCTTC
>TRBJ2-7|NA|NA|TRBV5-1
CASSLGLQSDEQYF
TGCGCCAGCAGCTTGGGACTTCAAAGCGACGAGCAGTACTTC
>TRBJ2-5|NA|NA|TRBV5-1
CARKGASALWGETQYF
TGCGCCAGGAAAGGGGCTAGCGCCTTATGGGGGGAGACCCAGTACTTC
>TRBJ2-1|NA|NA|TRBV2
CASRREGDEQFF
TGTGCCAGCAGACGTGAAGGGGATGAGCAGTTCTTC
>TRBJ1-1|NA|NA|TRBV15
CATSRTRLNTEAFF
TGTGCCACCAGCCGAACCCGCCTAAACACTGAAGCTTTCTTT
>TRBJ1-1|NA|NA|TRBV18
CASSPEGNTEAFF
TGTGCCAGCTCACCGGAGGGAAACACTGAAGCTTTCTTT
>TRBJ2-1|NA|NA|TRBV19
CASSTSTLVNEQFF
TGTGCCAGTAGTACCAGTACCCTGGTCAATGAGCAGTTCTTC
>TRBJ2-3|NA|NA|TRBV5-1
CASSLETPDTQYF
TGCGCCAGCAGCTTGGAGACTCCAGATACGCAGTATTTT
>TRBJ2-5|NA|NA|TRBV27
CASSLIGQRQEQYF
TGTGCCAGCAGTTTAATAGGACAGCGGCAGGAGCAGTACTTC
>TRBJ2-1|TRBD2|NA|TRBV7-9
CASSLVLAGYNEQFF
TGTGCCAGCAGCTTAGTACTAGCGGGGTACAATGAGCAGTTCTTC
>TRBJ2-6|TRBD1|few|TRBV27
CASSIGDRGIPGANVLTF
TGTGCCAGCAGCATTGGGGACAGGGGTATCCCTGGGGCCAACGTCCTGACTTTC
>TRBJ1-1|TRBD1|few|TRBV11-2
CASSRLRTGTTEAFF
TGTGCCAGCAGCCGATTAAGGACAGGGACCACTGAAGCTTTCTTT
>TRBJ2-4|TRBD1|NA|TRBV6-1
CASSEWDRWGIQYF
TGTGCCAGCAGTGAGTGGGACAGGTGGGGCATTCAGTACTTC
>TRBJ2-3|TRBD2|NA|TRBV11-3
CASSPGGLAGDRDTQYF
TGTGCCAGCAGCCCCGGCGGACTAGCGGGAGACCGAGATACGCAGTATTTT
>TRBJ1-5|NA|few|TRBV7-2
CASSQGYQPQHF
TGTGCCAGCAGTCAGGGGTACCAGCCCCAGCATTTT
>TRBJ1-2|TRBD1|NA|TRBV6-1
CASSWTGVGYTF
TGTGCCAGCAGTTGGACAGGGGTCGGCTACACCTTC